The 14 T cell receptor beta chains given below trace back to one sample, sequenced in a study of neurological immune-mediated disorders. TCRdb recomputed calls from the 5' RACE reads with MiXCR, one row per CDR3 protein. This table holds tens of thousands of distinct CDR3 sequences, 6.5% to 8.5% found once. Stated time point: longitudinal time-point 3. Specimen: PBMCs. The source of these receptors is a woman between 35 and 50 years old in good health.

This clonotype was found many times. This chain joins TRBV9 and TRBJ2-5; 8 bases match TRBD2. Unmatched junction bases numbered 4, after V lost 0 bases and J lost 0 bases. The CDR3 runs 16 residues. The germline CDR1 and CDR2 sequences are SGDLS and YYNGEE. The CDR3 loop is CASSVGSGRHQETQYF. As DNA, the CDR3 is TGTGCCAGCAGCGTAGGCAGCGGGAGACACCAAGAGACCCAGTACTTC.

This clonotype was observed at least ten times. This chain joins TRBV5-1 and TRBJ2-1; D not resolved. CDR1 SGHRS and CDR2 YFSETQ come from the germline V gene. Trimming shortened V by 3 bases and J by 5 bases, and 12 bases separated the two germline ends. The CDR3 runs 14 residues. CDR3 DNA: TGCGCCAGCAGCTCCCTGATAGGGAACAATGAGCAGTTCTTC. Protein: CASSSLIGNNEQFF.

This clonotype was recorded a few times. The rearrangement links TRBV7-9 to TRBJ1-4; D is perhaps TRBD1 (6 bases). Germline lookup yields CDR1 SEHNR and CDR2 FQNEAQ (reference sequence). Trimming left V 5 bases short and J 13 bases short, with 17 bases between. The CDR3 sequence is 13 residues long. CDR3 protein: CASSEWTASRLFF. For the CDR3, the DNA is TGTGCCAGCAGCGAATGGACAGCATCCCGACTGTTTTTT.

This clonotype was observed at least ten times. The gene calls are TRBV4-3 and TRBJ1-5, with D perhaps TRBD1 (6 bases). The CDR3 totals 13 residues. CDR1 and CDR2 from the germline V gene are LGHNA and YSLEER. Deletions cut 0 bases from V and 7 bases from J, with 7 bases between. The CDR3 reads CASSQDGGQPQHF. The CDR3 DNA reads as TGCGCCAGCAGCCAAGATGGGGGCCAGCCCCAGCATTTT.

There are many counts of this clonotype. This sequence joins TRBV5-6 and TRBJ1-1, with D possibly TRBD1 on 5 matching bases. Germline V lookup: CDR1 SGHDT, CDR2 YYEEEE. The CDR3 totals 15 residues. V was shortened by 3 bases and J by 5 bases, with 17 bases between the two germline ends. CDR3 residues: CASSWDAREVTEAFF. Here the CDR3 DNA reads TGTGCCAGCAGCTGGGACGCCAGGGAAGTTACTGAAGCTTTCTTT.

This clonotype was observed many times. The J gene is TRBJ2-5, the V gene TRBV7-2, with D perhaps matching TRBD2 (5 bases). CDR1 and CDR2 (germline): SGHTA, FQGNSA. The CDR3 has 16 amino acids. V was pared by 5 bases and J by 2 bases, with 18 bases between. The CDR3 here is CASSLMSSGLQETQYF. As DNA, the CDR3 is TGTGCCAGCAGCCTCATGTCGAGCGGCCTTCAAGAGACCCAGTACTTC.

This clonotype was seen repeatedly, ten times or more. The chain's CDR3 is CSVLTSEQAKNIQYF. CDR3 DNA sequence: TGCAGCGTCCTTACTAGCGAACAAGCCAAAAACATTCAGTACTTC. V usage is TRBV29-1 and J usage is TRBJ2-4; TRBD2 matches 7 bases. Per the germline V gene, CDR1 is SQVTM and CDR2 is ANQGSEA. J lost 0 bases, V lost 6 bases, and 8 bases had no gene match. The CDR3 extends over 15 amino acids.

This clonotype was found a few times. The chain recombines TRBV5-6 with TRBJ2-5, with D possibly being TRBD1 or TRBD2 (5 bases each). This CDR3 region has 14 residues. V lost 5 bases and J lost 9, with 20 bases in between. Germline V gives CDR1 SGHDT, CDR2 YYEEEE. The CDR3 loop is CASRRDGGPGAQYF. As DNA, the CDR3 is TGTGCCAGCAGACGGGACGGCGGACCGGGTGCCCAGTACTTC.

Many counts were recorded for this clonotype. This chain connects TRBV12-3 or TRBV12-4 to TRBJ2-5; D unclear. The CDR3 consists of 11 residues. Trimming left V 6 bases short and J 0 bases short, with 2 bases between. The CDR3 here is CASRHQETQYF. The CDR3 nucleotides read TGTGCCAGCAGGCACCAAGAGACCCAGTACTTC.

This clonotype was seen ten or more times. Written as DNA, the CDR3 is TGTGCCAGCACAGTTCGCGGGGCGGGCACCGGGGAGCTGTTTTTT. Protein: CASTVRGAGTGELFF. The chain joins TRBV12-3 or TRBV12-4 to TRBJ2-2, with D possibly being TRBD2 (6 bases). Trimming took 7 bases from V and 4 from J, leaving 16 bases between them. The CDR3 loop spans 15 amino acids.

To note about this clonotype: A much larger clone lies one base from this, so it may be a read error. The DNA for the CDR3 is TGTGCCAGCAGCGTAGCTAATTCCTCCTACGAGCAGTACTTC. The encoded protein is CASSVANSSYEQYF. The J gene is TRBJ2-7, the V gene TRBV9; no clear D gene. Per the germline V gene, CDR1 is SGDLS and CDR2 is YYNGEE. The V end lost 0 bases, the J end lost 0 bases, and 7 bases lay between the germline ends. This CDR3 region has 14 residues.

The rearrangement uses TRBV12-3 or TRBV12-4 and TRBJ1-1; tentative D call: TRBD1 (5 bases). There are 11 residues in the CDR3. Between the trimmed V and J ends, which lost 8 bases and 6 bases, there was a span of 10 bases. CDR3 residues: CASLVRAEAFF. As DNA, the CDR3 is TGTGCCAGCCTTGTCAGGGCTGAAGCTTTCTTT.

This clonotype was seen repeatedly, ten times or more. This CDR3 reads CASGAGTGKETQYF. In nucleotides, the CDR3 is TGTGCTAGTGGGGCCGGGACAGGGAAAGAGACCCAGTACTTC. J is TRBJ2-5 and V is TRBV12-5, with TRBD1 matching 9 bases. From germline, CDR1 is LGHNT and CDR2 FRNRAP. V lost 6 bases and J lost 3; bases outside the gene matches: 5. CDR3 length: 14 residues.

This clonotype was seen ten or more times. CDR3 in amino acids: CASSQDLGYTEAFF. CDR3 nucleotide sequence: TGCGCCAGCAGCCAAGATCTCGGTTACACTGAAGCTTTCTTT. The genes are TRBV4-3 and TRBJ1-1, with D hard to call. The V end was cut by 0 bases, the J end by 3 bases, with 8 bases between. Germline lookup yields CDR1 LGHNA and CDR2 YSLEER. CDR3 length: 14 residues.